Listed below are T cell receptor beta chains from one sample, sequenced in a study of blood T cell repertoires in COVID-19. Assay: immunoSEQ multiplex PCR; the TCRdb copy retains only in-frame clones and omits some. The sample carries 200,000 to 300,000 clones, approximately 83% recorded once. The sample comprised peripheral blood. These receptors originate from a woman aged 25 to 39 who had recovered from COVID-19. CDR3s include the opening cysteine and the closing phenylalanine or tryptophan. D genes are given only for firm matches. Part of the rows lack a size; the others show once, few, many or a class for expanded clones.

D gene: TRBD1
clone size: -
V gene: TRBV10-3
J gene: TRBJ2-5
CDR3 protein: CAISEYRGNQETQYF
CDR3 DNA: TGTGCCATCAGCGAATACAGGGGGAACCAAGAGACCCAGTACTTC

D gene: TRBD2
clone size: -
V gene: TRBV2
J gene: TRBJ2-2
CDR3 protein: CASRNSGGETGELFF
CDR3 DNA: TGTGCCAGCCGTAATAGCGGGGGGGAAACCGGGGAGCTGTTTTTT

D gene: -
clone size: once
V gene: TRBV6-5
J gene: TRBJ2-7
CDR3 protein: CASSFSGSYEQYF
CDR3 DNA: TGTGCCAGCAGTTTTAGTGGCTCCTACGAGCAGTACTTC

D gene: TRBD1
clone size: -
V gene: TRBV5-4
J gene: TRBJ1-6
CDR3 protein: CASSSSPGQGALSNSPLHF
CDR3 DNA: TGTGCCAGCAGCAGCTCCCCGGGACAGGGGGCATTGAGCAATTCACCCCTCCACTTT

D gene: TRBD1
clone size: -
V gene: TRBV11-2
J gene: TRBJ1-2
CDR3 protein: CASSLISGTGRFGNYGYTF
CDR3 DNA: TGTGCCAGCAGTCTGATCTCCGGGACAGGGAGGTTCGGGAACTATGGCTACACCTTC

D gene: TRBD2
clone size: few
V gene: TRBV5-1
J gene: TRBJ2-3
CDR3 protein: CASSLGTTIPDTQYF
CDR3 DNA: TGCGCCAGCAGCCTCGGGACTACCATTCCAGATACGCAGTATTTT

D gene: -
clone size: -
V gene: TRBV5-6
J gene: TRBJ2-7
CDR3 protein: CASSLALNEQYF
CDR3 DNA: TGTGCCAGCAGCTTGGCCTTAAACGAGCAGTACTTC

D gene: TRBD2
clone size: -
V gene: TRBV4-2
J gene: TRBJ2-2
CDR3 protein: CASSQFDTGLAVTGELFF
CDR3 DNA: TGTGCCAGCAGCCAATTTGATACGGGACTAGCGGTCACCGGGGAGCTGTTTTTT

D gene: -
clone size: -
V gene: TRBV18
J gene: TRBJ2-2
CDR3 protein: CASSPQQSANTGELFF
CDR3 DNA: TGTGCCAGCTCACCACAACAGTCCGCGAACACCGGGGAGCTGTTTTTT

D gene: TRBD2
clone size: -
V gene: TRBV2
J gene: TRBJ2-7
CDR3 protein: CASSSTGGGSYEQYF
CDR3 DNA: TGTGCCAGCAGTTCCACGGGGGGAGGGTCCTACGAGCAGTACTTC

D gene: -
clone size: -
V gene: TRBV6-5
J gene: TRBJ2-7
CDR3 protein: CASSKYREREQYF
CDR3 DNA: TGTGCCAGCAGCAAGTACAGGGAGAGGGAGCAGTACTTC

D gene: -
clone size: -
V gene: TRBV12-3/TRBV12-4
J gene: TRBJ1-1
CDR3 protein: CASSFTGNTEAFF
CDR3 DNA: TGTGCCAGCAGTTTCACAGGGAACACTGAAGCTTTCTTT

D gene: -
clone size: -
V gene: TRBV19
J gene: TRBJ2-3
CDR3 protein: CASSAQGAVSADTQYF
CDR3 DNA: TGTGCCAGTAGTGCTCAAGGAGCAGTGAGCGCAGATACGCAGTATTTT

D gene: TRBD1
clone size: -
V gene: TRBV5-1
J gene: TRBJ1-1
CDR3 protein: CASSRDRLNTEAFF
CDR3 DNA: TGCGCCAGCAGTCGGGACAGACTGAACACTGAAGCTTTCTTT

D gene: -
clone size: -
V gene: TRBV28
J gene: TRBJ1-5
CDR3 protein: CASSFPGYGNQPQHF
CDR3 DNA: TGTGCCAGCAGTTTCCCAGGGTACGGCAATCAGCCCCAGCATTTT

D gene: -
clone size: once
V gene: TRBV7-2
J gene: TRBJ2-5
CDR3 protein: CASSQEGMAGQETQYF
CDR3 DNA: TGTGCCAGCAGCCAAGAGGGTATGGCGGGGCAAGAGACCCAGTACTTC

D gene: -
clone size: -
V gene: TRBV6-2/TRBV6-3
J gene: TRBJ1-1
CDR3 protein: CASSYWEGGLNTEAFF
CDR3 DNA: TGTGCCAGCAGTTACTGGGAGGGTGGGTTGAACACTGAAGCTTTCTTT

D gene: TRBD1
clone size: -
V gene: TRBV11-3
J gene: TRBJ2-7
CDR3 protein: CASTLQGQGYEQYF
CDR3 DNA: TGTGCCAGCACCTTACAAGGACAGGGCTACGAGCAGTACTTC

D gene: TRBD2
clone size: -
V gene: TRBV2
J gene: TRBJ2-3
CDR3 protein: CASGRAGGRPDTQYF
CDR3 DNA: TGTGCCAGCGGCCGGGCGGGGGGGCGCCCAGATACGCAGTATTTT

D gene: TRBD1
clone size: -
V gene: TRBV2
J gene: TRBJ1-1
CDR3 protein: CASSGTPTGTGGTEAFF
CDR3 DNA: TGTGCCAGCAGTGGTACCCCCACCGGGACAGGGGGCACTGAAGCTTTCTTT

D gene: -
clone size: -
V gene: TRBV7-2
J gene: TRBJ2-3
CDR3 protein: CASSLELPGDTQYF
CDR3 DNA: TGTGCCAGCAGCTTAGAACTTCCCGGGGATACGCAGTATTTT

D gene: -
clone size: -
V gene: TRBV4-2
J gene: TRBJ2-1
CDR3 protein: CASSQTTGSSYNEQFF
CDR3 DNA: TGTGCCAGCAGCCAAACGACAGGAAGCTCCTACAATGAGCAGTTCTTC

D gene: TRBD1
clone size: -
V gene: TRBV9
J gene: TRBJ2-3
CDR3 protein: CASSLQGGDTQYF
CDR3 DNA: TGTGCCAGCAGCTTACAGGGGGGAGATACGCAGTATTTT

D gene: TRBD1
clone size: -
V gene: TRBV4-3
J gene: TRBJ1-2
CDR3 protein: CASSETGGGYTF
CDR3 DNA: TGCGCCAGCAGCGAAACAGGGGGAGGCTACACCTTC

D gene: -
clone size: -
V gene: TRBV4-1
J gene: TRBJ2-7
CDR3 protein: CASSQELGTTLEQYF
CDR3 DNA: TGCGCCAGCAGCCAAGAGTTAGGGACAACTTTGGAGCAGTACTTC

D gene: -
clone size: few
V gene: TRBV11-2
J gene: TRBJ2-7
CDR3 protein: CASGRGGQAYEQYF
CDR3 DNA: TGTGCCAGCGGAAGGGGGGGACAGGCCTACGAGCAGTACTTC

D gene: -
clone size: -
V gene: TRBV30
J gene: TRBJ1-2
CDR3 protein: CALGSRGYTF
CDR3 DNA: TGTGCCCTGGGCAGTCGTGGCTACACCTTC

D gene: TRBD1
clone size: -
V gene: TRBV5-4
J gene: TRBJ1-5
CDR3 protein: CATGTGGRNQPQHF
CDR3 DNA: TGTGCCACTGGGACAGGGGGCCGGAATCAGCCCCAGCATTTT

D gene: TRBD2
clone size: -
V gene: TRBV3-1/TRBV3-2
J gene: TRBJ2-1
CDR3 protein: CASSQAIAGIGTSDNPSSYNEQFF
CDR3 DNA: TGTGCCAGCAGCCAGGCCATAGCGGGAATAGGGACTAGCGATAACCCTAGCTCCTACAATGAGCAGTTCTTC

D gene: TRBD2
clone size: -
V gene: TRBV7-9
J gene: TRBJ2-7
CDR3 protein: CASSPYLSAGGYDEQYF
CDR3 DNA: TGTGCCAGCAGCCCCTACCTAAGCGCGGGGGGGTATGACGAGCAGTACTTC

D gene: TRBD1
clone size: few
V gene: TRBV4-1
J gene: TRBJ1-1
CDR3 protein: CASSQGLRGETEAFF
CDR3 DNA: TGCGCCAGCAGCCAAGGGCTCAGGGGGGAAACTGAAGCTTTCTTT

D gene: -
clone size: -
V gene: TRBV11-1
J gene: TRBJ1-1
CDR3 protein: CASSLTGLWTEAFF
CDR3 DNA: TGTGCCAGCAGCTTAACGGGGTTATGGACTGAAGCTTTCTTT

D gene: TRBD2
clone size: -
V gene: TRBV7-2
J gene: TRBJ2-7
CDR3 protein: CASSLEEGLAIYEQYF
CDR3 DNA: TGTGCCAGCAGCTTAGAGGAAGGACTAGCGATCTACGAGCAGTACTTC

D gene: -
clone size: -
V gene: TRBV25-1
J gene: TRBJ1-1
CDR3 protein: CASSEYGGASTEAFF
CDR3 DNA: TGTGCCAGCAGTGAATATGGGGGGGCAAGCACTGAAGCTTTCTTT

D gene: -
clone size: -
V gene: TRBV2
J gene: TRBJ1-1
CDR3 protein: CASSRQNTEAFF
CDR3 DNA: TGTGCCAGCAGCCGACAGAACACTGAAGCTTTCTTT

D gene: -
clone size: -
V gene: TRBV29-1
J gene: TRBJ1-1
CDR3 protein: CSARVAGAEAFF
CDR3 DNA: TGCAGCGCCAGGGTAGCGGGCGCTGAAGCTTTCTTT

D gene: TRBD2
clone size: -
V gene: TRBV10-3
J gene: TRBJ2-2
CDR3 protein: CAISESAGGPGELFF
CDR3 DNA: TGTGCCATCAGTGAGTCGGCGGGGGGGCCCGGGGAGCTGTTTTTT

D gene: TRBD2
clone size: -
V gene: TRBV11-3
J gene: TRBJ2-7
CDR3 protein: CASSLGPPSGGSYEQYF
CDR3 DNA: TGTGCCAGCAGCTTAGGGCCCCCAAGCGGGGGGTCCTACGAGCAGTACTTC

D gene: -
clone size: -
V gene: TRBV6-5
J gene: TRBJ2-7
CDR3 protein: CASRGLVPLEQYF
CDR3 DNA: TGTGCCAGCAGAGGACTGGTTCCCTTGGAGCAGTACTTC

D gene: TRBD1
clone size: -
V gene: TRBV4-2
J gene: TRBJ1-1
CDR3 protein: CASSQGDRVTEAFF
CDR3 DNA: TGTGCCAGCAGCCAAGGCGACAGGGTCACTGAAGCTTTCTTT

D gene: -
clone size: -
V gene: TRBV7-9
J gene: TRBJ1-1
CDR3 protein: CASSLPGRGGTEAFF
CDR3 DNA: TGTGCCAGCAGCCTACCGGGCCGTGGGGGGACTGAAGCTTTCTTT

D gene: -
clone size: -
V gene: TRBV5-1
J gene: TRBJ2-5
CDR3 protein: CASSTVPRGAGETQYF
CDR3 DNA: TGCGCCAGCAGCACCGTCCCGCGGGGCGCGGGTGAGACCCAGTACTTC

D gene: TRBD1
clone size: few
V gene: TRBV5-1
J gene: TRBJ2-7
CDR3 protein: CASSLLSAGQGVGEQYF
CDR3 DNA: TGCGCCAGCAGCTTGCTCTCTGCGGGACAGGGTGTTGGCGAGCAGTACTTC